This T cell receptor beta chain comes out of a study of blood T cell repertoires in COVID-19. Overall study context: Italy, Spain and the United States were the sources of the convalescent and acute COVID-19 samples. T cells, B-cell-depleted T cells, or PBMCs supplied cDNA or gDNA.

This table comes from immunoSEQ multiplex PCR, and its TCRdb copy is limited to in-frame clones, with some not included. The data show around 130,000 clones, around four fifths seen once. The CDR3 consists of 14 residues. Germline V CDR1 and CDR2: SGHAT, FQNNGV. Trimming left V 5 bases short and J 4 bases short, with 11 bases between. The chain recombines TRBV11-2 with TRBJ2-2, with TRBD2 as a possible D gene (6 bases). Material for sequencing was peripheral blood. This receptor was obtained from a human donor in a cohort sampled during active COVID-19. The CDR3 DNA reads TGTGCCAGCAGCCTGGGGGGATTCACCGGGGAGCTGTTTTTT. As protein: CASSLGGFTGELFF.